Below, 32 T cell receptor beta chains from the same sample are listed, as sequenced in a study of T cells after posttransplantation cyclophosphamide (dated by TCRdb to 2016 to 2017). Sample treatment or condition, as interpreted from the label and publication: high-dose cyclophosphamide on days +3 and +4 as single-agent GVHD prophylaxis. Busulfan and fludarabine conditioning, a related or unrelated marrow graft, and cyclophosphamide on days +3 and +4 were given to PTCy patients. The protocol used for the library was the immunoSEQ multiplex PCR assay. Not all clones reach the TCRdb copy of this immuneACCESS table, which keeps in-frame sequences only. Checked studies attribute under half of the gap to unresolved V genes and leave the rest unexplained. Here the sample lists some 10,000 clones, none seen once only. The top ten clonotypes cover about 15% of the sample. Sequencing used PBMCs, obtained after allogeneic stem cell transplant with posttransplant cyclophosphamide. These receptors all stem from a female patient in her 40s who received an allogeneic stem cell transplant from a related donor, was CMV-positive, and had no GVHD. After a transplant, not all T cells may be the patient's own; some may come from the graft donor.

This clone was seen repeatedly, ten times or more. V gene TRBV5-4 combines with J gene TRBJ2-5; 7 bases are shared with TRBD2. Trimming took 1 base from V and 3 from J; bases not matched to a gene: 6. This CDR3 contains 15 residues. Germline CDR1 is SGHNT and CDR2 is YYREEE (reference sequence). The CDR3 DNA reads TGTGCCAGCAGCTTGCGGCGGGAGATCGAAGAGACCCAGTACTTC. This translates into CASSLRREIEETQYF.

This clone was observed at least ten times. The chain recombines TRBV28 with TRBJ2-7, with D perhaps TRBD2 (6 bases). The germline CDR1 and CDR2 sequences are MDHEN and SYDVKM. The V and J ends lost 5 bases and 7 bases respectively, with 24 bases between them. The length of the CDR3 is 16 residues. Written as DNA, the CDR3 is TGTGCCAGCAGTCTTTTAACCGAGGTAGCGGTCTGGGAGCAGTACTTC. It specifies CASSLLTEVAVWEQYF.

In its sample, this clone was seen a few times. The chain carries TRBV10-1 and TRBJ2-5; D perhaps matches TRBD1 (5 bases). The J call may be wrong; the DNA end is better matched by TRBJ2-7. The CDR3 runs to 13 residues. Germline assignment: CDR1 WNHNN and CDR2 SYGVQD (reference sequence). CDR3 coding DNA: TGCGCCAGCAGTGCTGGACAAACCTACGAGCAGTACTTC. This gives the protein CASSAGQTYEQYF.

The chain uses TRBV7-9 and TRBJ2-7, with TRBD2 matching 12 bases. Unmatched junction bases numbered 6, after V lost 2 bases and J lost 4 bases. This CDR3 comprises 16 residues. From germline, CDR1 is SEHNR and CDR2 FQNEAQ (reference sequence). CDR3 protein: CASSLRATSGSYEQYF. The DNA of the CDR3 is TGTGCCAGCAGCTTAAGGGCGACTAGCGGGAGTTACGAGCAGTACTTC.

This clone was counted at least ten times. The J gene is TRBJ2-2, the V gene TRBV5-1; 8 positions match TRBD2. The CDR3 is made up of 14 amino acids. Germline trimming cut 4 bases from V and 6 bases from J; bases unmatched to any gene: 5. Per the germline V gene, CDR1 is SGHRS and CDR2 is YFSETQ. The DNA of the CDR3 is TGCGCCAGCAGCCGTGACGGGGGGGCCGGGGAGCTGTTTTTT. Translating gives CASSRDGGAGELFF.

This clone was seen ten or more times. This chain's CDR3 is CASSLAIAGSHEQYF. In DNA form, the CDR3 reads TGCGCCAGCAGCTTGGCCATCGCGGGGTCCCACGAGCAGTACTTC. The V and J genes are TRBV5-1 and TRBJ2-7; possible D gene TRBD2, 6 bases. V was cut by 0 bases and J by 5 bases, with 15 bases left in between. The CDR3 loop spans 15 amino acids. The germline V gene encodes CDR1 SGHRS and CDR2 YFSETQ.

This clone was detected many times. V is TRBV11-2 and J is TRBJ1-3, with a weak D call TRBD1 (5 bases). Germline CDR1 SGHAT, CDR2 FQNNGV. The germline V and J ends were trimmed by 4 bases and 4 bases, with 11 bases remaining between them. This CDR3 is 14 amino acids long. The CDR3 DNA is TGTGCCAGCAGCTCTGTCCGACAGGGAAACACCATATATTTT. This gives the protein CASSSVRQGNTIYF.

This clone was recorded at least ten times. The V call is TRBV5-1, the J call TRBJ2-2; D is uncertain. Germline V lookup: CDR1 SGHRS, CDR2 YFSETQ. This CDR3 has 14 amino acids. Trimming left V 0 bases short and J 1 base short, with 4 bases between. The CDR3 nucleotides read TGCGCCAGCAGCTTGGGACAGAACACCGGGGAGCTGTTTTTT. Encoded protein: CASSLGQNTGELFF. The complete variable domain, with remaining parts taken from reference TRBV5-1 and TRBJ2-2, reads KAGVTQTPRYLIKTRGQQVTLSCSPISGHRSVSWYQQTPGQGLQFLFEYFSETQRNKGNFPGRFSGRQFSNSRSEMNVSTLELGDSALYLCASSLGQNTGELFFGEGSRLTVL.

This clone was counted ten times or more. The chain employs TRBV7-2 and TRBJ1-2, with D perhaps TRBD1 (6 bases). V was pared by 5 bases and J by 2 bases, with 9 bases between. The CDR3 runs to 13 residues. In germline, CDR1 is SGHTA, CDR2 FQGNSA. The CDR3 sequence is CASSIDRNYGYTF. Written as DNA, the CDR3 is TGTGCCAGCAGCATAGACAGGAACTATGGCTACACCTTC.

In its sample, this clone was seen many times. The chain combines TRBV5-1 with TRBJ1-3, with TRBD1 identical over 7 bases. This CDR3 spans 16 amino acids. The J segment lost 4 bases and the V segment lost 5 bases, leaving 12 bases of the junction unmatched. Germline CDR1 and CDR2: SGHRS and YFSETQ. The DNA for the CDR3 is TGCGCCAGCAGTCAGCCGGGACAGAGGAGCGGAAACACCATATATTTT. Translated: CASSQPGQRSGNTIYF. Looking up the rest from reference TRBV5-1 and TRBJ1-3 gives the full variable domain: KAGVTQTPRYLIKTRGQQVTLSCSPISGHRSVSWYQQTPGQGLQFLFEYFSETQRNKGNFPGRFSGRQFSNSRSEMNVSTLELGDSALYLCASSQPGQRSGNTIYFGEGSWLTVV.

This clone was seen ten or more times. This CDR3 reads CASSEESLYEQYF. CDR3 coding DNA: TGTGCCAGCAGTGAGGAGTCCCTCTACGAGCAGTACTTC. The J gene is TRBJ2-7, the V gene TRBV6-1; D not resolved. V lost 3 bases to trimming and J lost 3 bases, with 9 bases between them. CDR3 length: 13 residues. Per the germline V gene, CDR1 is MNHNS and CDR2 is SASEGT.

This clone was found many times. The CDR3 region has the DNA TGCGCCAGCAGCCAAGTTGGGGGGACCACCGGGGAGCTGTTTTTT. This codes for CASSQVGGTTGELFF. This chain joins TRBV4-1 and TRBJ2-2; perhaps TRBD2 as D (6 bases). The CDR3 extends over 15 amino acids. The V and J ends lost 1 base and 4 bases respectively, with 10 bases between them. CDR1 is MGHRA, CDR2 YSYEKL, per germline.

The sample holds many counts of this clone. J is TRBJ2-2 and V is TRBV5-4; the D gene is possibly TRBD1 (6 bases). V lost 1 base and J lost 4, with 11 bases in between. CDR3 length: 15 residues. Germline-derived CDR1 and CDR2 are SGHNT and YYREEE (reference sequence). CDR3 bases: TGTGCCAGCAGCTTGTCGTGGGACACCACCGGGGAGCTGTTTTTT. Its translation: CASSLSWDTTGELFF.

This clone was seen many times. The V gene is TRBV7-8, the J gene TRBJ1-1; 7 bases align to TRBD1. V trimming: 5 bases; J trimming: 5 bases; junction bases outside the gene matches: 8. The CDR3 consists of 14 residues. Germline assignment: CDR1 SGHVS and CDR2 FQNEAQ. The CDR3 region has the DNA TGTGCCAGCAGCGGATCACAGGGGATGACTGAAGCTTTCTTT. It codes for CASSGSQGMTEAFF.

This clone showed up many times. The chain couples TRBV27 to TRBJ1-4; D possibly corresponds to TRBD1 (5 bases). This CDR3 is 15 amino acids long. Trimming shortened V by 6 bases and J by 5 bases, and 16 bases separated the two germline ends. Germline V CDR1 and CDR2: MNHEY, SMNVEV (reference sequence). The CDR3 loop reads CASRNRDLVNEKLFF. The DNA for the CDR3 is TGTGCCAGCAGAAACCGGGACTTAGTCAATGAAAAACTGTTTTTT.

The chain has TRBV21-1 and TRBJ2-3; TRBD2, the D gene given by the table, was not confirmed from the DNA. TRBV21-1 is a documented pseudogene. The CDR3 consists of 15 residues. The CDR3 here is CASSDGGPGTDTQYF. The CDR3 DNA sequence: TGTGCCAGCAGCGACGGGGGGCCCGGGACAGATACGCAGTATTTT.

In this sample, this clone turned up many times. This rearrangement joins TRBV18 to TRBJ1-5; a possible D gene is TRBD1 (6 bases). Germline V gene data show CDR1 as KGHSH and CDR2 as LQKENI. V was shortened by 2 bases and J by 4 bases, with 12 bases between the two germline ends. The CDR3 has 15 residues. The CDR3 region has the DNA TGTGCCAGCTCACCATATGGACAGATTAATCAGCCCCAGCATTTT. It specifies CASSPYGQINQPQHF.

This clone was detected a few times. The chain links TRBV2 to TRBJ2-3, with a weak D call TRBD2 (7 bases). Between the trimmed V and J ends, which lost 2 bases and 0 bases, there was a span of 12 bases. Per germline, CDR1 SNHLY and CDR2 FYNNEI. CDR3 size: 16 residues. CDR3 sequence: CASSERGTTSTDTQYF. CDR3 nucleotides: TGTGCCAGCAGTGAAAGGGGGACTACCAGCACAGATACGCAGTATTTT.

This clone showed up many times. The CDR3 spells CASSGTGTSGANVLTF. Written as DNA, the CDR3 is TGTGCCAGCTCAGGGACAGGGACCTCTGGGGCCAACGTCCTGACTTTC. The chain recombines TRBV18 with TRBJ2-6; TRBD1 matches at 9 bases. The length of the CDR3 is 16 residues. The V segment lost 5 bases and the J segment 0 bases; nucleotides outside the gene matches: 2. Germline V lookup: CDR1 KGHSH, CDR2 LQKENI.

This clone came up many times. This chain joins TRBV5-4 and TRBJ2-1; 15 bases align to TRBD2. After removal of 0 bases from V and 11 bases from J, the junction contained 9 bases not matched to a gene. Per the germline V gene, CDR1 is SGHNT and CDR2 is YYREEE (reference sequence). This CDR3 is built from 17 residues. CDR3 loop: CASSLAGTSGRPDQQFF. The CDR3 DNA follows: TGTGCCAGCAGCTTGGCCGGGACTAGCGGGAGGCCTGACCAGCAGTTCTTC.

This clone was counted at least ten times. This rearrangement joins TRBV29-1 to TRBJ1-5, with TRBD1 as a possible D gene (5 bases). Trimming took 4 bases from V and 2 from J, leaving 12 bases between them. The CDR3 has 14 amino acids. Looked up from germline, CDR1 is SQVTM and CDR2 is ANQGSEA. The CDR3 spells CSVAGQDGNQPQHF. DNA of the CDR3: TGCAGCGTTGCTGGACAAGATGGCAATCAGCCCCAGCATTTT.

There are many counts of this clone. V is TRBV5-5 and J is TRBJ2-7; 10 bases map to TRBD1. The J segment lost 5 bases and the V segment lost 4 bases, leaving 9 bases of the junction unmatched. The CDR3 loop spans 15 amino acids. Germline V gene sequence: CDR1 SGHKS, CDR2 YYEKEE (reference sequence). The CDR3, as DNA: TGTGCCAGCAGCCCAGCGGGACAGGGGTTCCACGAGCAGTACTTC. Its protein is CASSPAGQGFHEQYF.

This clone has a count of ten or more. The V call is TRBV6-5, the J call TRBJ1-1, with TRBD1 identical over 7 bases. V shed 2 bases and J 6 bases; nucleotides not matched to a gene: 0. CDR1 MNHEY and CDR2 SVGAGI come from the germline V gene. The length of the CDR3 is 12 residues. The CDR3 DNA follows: TGTGCCAGCAGTTACGACAGGGCTGAAGCTTTCTTT. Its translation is CASSYDRAEAFF.

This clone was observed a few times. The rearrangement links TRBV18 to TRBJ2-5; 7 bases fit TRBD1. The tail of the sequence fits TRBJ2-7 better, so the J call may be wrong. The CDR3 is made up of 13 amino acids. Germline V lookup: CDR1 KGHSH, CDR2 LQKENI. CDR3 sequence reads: CASSPGQSVEQYF. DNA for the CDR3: TGTGCCAGCTCACCGGGACAGTCGGTCGAGCAGTACTTC.

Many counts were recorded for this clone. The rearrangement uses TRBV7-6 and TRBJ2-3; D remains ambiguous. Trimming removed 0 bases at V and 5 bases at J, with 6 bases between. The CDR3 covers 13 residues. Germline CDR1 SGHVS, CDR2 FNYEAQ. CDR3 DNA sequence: TGTGCCAGCAGCTTAGCAGGAGTAGATACGCAGTATTTT. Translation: CASSLAGVDTQYF.

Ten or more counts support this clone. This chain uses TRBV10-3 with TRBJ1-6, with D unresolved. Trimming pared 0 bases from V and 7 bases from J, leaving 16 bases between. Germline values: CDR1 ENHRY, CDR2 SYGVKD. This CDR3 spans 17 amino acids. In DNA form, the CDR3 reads TGTGCCATCAGTGAGTCGAATGATAGGACGGGGAATTCACCCCTCCACTTT. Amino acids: CAISESNDRTGNSPLHF.

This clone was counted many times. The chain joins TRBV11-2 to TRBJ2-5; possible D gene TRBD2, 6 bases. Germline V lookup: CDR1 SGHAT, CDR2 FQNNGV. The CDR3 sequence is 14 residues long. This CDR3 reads CAIPGVEGQETQYF. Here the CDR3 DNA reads TGTGCTATACCGGGGGTGGAGGGGCAAGAGACCCAGTACTTC. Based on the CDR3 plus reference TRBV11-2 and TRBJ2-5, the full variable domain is EAGVAQSPRYKIIEKRQSVAFWCNPISGHATLYWYQQILGQGPKLLIQFQNNGVVDDSQLPKDRFSAERLKGVDSTLKIQPAKLEDSAVYLCAIPGVEGQETQYFGPGTRLLVL.

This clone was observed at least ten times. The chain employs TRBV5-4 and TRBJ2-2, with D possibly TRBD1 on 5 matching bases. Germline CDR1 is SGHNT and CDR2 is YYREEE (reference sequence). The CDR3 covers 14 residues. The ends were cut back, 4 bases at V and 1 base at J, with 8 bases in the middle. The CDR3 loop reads CASSPGQNTGELFF. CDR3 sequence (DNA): TGTGCCAGCAGCCCAGGACAGAACACCGGGGAGCTGTTTTTT.

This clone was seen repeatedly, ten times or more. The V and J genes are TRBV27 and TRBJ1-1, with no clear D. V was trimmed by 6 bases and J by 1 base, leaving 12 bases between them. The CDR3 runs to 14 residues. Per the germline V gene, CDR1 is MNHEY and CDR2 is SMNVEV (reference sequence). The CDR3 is CASRAGSGNTEAFF. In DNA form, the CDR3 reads TGTGCCAGCAGGGCCGGATCAGGGAACACTGAAGCTTTCTTT.

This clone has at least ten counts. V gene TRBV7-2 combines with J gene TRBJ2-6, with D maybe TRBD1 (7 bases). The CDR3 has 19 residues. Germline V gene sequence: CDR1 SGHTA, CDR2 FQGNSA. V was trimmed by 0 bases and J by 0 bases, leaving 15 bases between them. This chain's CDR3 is CASSLAGQGGYSGANVLTF. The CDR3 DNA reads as TGTGCCAGCAGCTTAGCAGGGCAGGGGGGTTACTCTGGGGCCAACGTCCTGACTTTC.

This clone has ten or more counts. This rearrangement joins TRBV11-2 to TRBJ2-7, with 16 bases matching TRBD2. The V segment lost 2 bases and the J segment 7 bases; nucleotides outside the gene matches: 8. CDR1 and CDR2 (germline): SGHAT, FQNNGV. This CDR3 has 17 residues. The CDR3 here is CASSLRSWGLAGGEQYF. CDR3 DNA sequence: TGTGCCAGCAGCTTAAGGTCGTGGGGACTAGCGGGAGGGGAGCAGTACTTC.

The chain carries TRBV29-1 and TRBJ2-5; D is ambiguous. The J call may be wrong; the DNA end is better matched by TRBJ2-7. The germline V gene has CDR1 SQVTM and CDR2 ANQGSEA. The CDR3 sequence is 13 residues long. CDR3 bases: TGCAGCGCTTACCGTGACAAGTCCTACGAGCAGTACTTC. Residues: CSAYRDKSYEQYF.